Following are 5 T cell receptor beta chains from one sample sequenced in a study of T cell repertoires in ileal Crohn's disease. Lamina propria lymphocytes from surgical specimens were isolated on a density gradient before sorting. Sequencing used immunoSEQ multiplex PCR; TCRdb keeps in-frame clones, though not all of them. The sample carries around 5,800 clones, more than 75% recorded once. The specimen was CD4+ T cells from ileum. These TCRs come from an adult with Crohn's disease. Some clones in this sample may be carry-over from other donors' samples.

This clone was detected once. This rearrangement joins TRBV19 to TRBJ2-3; D is perhaps TRBD1 (6 bases). The CDR3 extends over 12 amino acids. V shed 5 bases and J shed 6 bases, with 9 bases lying between them. From germline, CDR1 is LNHDA and CDR2 SQIVND (reference sequence). The CDR3 region has the DNA TGTGCCAGTAGTTACAGGGAGGATACGCAGTATTTT. Protein: CASSYREDTQYF.

The chain carries TRBV7-2 and TRBJ2-7; perhaps TRBD2 as D (7 bases). V lost 5 bases to trimming and J lost 2 bases, with 22 bases between them. Germline values: CDR1 SGHTA, CDR2 FQGNSA. CDR3 length: 17 residues. CDR3 in amino acids: CASSLRRGAVGTYEQYF. DNA for the CDR3: TGTGCCAGCAGCCTACGACGGGGGGCGGTCGGAACCTACGAGCAGTACTTC.

V gene TRBV21-1 combines with J gene TRBJ2-7; TRBD2 was called by the table and not checked on the DNA. TRBV21-1 is a pseudogene. The CDR3 runs to 14 residues. CDR3 amino acids: CASPSPCSTREQYF. DNA of the CDR3: TGTGCCAGCCCATCTCCCTGTTCCACTCGCGAGCAGTACTTC.

V is TRBV5-1 and J is TRBJ2-3; TRBD2 matches 9 bases. V was pared by 4 bases and J by 6 bases, with 12 bases of the junction left unmatched. The CDR3 has 16 amino acids. Germline V lookup: CDR1 SGHRS, CDR2 YFSETQ. Here the CDR3 DNA reads TGCGCCAGCAGCCCCTATGTTAGCGGGAGTGGGGATACGCAGTATTTT. Protein: CASSPYVSGSGDTQYF.

This chain links TRBV29-1 with TRBJ1-1, with D possibly matching TRBD1 (6 bases). This CDR3 contains 13 residues. Germline V gene sequence: CDR1 SQVTM, CDR2 ANQGSEA. Trimming pared 4 bases from V and 5 bases from J, leaving 14 bases between. CDR3 sequence (DNA): TGCAGCGTTGGGGCTGTTACAGGGACTGAAGCTTTCTTT. Translation gives CSVGAVTGTEAFF.